These 11 T cell receptor beta chains share one sample of origin, sequenced in a study of blood T cell repertoires in COVID-19. Clones were read by immunoSEQ multiplex PCR, and TCRdb kept only the in-frame ones, dropping some. The sample includes over 80,000 clones, 90% of them seen just once. Input material: peripheral blood. Every receptor here comes from a man between 60 and 75 years old with acute or convalescent COVID-19.

The chain employs TRBV28 and TRBJ2-7; the D is unclear. Deletions cut 6 bases from V and 3 bases from J, with 6 bases between. This CDR3 contains 11 residues. CDR1 MDHEN and CDR2 SYDVKM come from the germline V gene. The CDR3 nucleotides read TGTGCCAGCAGAAAGAGCTACGAGCAGTACTTC. Protein product: CASRKSYEQYF. Supplemented by reference TRBV28 and TRBJ2-7, the full variable domain reads DVKVTQSSRYLVKRTGEKVFLECVQDMDHENMFWYRQDPGLGLRLIYFSYDVKMKEKGDIPEGYSVSREKKERFSLILESASTNQTSMYLCASRKSYEQYFGPGTRLTVT.

In this sample, this clone turned up once. This chain joins TRBV3-1 (or the pseudogene TRBV3-2) and TRBJ1-3; D unresolved. The V and J ends lost 3 bases and 4 bases respectively, with 10 bases between them. The germline V gene encodes CDR1 LGHDT and CDR2 YNNKEL (reference sequence). CDR3 length: 14 amino acids. The chain's CDR3 is CASSQGGSGNTIYF. The CDR3, as DNA: TGTGCCAGCAGCCAGGGAGGGTCCGGAAACACCATATATTTT.

The genes are TRBV11-2 and TRBJ2-1; D ambiguous. Trimming pared 0 bases from V and 6 bases from J, leaving 9 bases between. The CDR3 covers 14 residues. CDR1 is SGHAT, CDR2 FQNNGV, per germline. CDR3 protein: CASSLDHGGNEQFF. The CDR3 nucleotides are TGTGCCAGCAGCTTAGATCACGGTGGCAATGAGCAGTTCTTC. Full variable domain (outside the CDR3, taken from reference TRBV11-2 and TRBJ2-1): EAGVAQSPRYKIIEKRQSVAFWCNPISGHATLYWYQQILGQGPKLLIQFQNNGVVDDSQLPKDRFSAERLKGVDSTLKIQPAKLEDSAVYLCASSLDHGGNEQFFGPGTRLTVL.

This clone has a single count. The chain carries TRBV5-6 and TRBJ1-1; D might be TRBD1 (6 bases). V was pared by 4 bases and J by 5 bases, with 15 bases between. Germline V gene data show CDR1 as SGHDT and CDR2 as YYEEEE. The CDR3 covers 14 residues. The CDR3 nucleotides are TGTGCCAGCAGCAGGGGGTTTCCGGTGACTGAAGCTTTCTTT. This gives the protein CASSRGFPVTEAFF.

This rearrangement joins TRBV23-1 to TRBJ1-6, with D perhaps matching TRBD1 (6 bases). TRBV23-1 counts as an open reading frame of uncertain function. The CDR3 consists of 15 residues. The germline V and J ends were trimmed by 2 bases and 6 bases, with 11 bases remaining between them. CDR3 nucleotides: TGCGCCAGCAGTCAAGAAATAGGGGGTAATTCACCCCTCCACTTT. This translates into CASSQEIGGNSPLHF.

This clone was counted once. The V call is TRBV7-2, the J call TRBJ2-2; 11 bases map to TRBD2. The CDR3 contains 17 residues. The V and J ends lost 1 base and 4 bases, in that order; junction bases with no gene match: 5. CDR1 is SGHTA and CDR2 is FQGNSA in the germline V gene. The CDR3 protein is CASSLVKTSGTTGELFF. For the CDR3, the DNA is TGTGCCAGCAGCTTAGTAAAGACTAGCGGGACCACCGGGGAGCTGTTTTTT.

This clone appeared a few times. J is TRBJ2-1 and V is TRBV6-2 or TRBV6-3; 9 nucleotides align to TRBD2. CDR3 length: 17 residues. V shed 2 bases, J shed 9 bases, and the junction held 14 bases outside the gene matches. The germline V gene encodes CDR1 MNHEY and CDR2 SVGEGT. CDR3 bases: TGTGCCAGCAGTTACCCCACTAGCGGGCTGTTCGGGGGTGAGCAGTTCTTC. Protein sequence: CASSYPTSGLFGGEQFF.

The chain recombines TRBV27 with TRBJ1-3, with D tentatively TRBD1 (6 bases). The CDR3 loop spans 14 amino acids. Germline-derived CDR1 and CDR2 are MNHEY and SMNVEV (reference sequence). V gave up 5 bases and J gave up 4 bases, with 12 bases separating them. DNA for the CDR3: TGTGCCAGCAGTCCTACAGGGTCCGGAAACACCATATATTTT. Amino acid sequence: CASSPTGSGNTIYF.

This sequence joins TRBV27 and TRBJ1-1; D not certain. The CDR3 is 14 residues long. Trimming cost V 7 bases and J 1 base, with 13 bases left between them. Germline lookup yields CDR1 MNHEY and CDR2 SMNVEV (reference sequence). CDR3 loop: CASTDPSTNTEAFF. The CDR3 DNA reads TGTGCCAGCACCGACCCTAGTACGAACACTGAAGCTTTCTTT.

V gene TRBV7-9 combines with J gene TRBJ1-5; no clear D gene. The CDR3 has 12 amino acids. Deletions cut 1 base from V and 6 bases from J, with 4 bases between. CDR1 is SEHNR, CDR2 FQNEAQ, per germline (reference sequence). The CDR3 DNA is TGTGCCAGCAGCTTAGGGAGTCAGCCCCAGCATTTT. Translated: CASSLGSQPQHF.

In nucleotides, the CDR3 is TGTGCCAGCACATTCGGGACAGGGGGTTTTAATGAGCAGTTCTTC. This encodes CASTFGTGGFNEQFF. The chain carries TRBV13 and TRBJ2-1, with TRBD1 matching 11 bases. Germline lookup yields CDR1 PRHDT and CDR2 FYEKMQ (reference sequence). This CDR3 has 15 amino acids. V lost 7 bases and J lost 7; bases outside the gene matches: 9.